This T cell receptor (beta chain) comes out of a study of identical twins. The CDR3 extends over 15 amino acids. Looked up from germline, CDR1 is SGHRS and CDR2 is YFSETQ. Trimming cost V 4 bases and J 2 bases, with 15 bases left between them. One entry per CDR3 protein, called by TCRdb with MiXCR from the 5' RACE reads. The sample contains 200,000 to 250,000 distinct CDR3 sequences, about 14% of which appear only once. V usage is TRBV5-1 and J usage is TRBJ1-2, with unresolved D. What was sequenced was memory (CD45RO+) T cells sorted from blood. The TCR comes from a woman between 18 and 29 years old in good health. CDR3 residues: CASSIERTRNYGYTF. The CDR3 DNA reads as TGCGCCAGCAGCATTGAGAGGACCCGCAACTATGGCTACACCTTC.